A single sample is the source of the 22 T cell receptor beta chains below, sequenced in a study of cytomegalovirus exposure and HLA in healthy donors. 60 Vbeta and 13 Jbeta primers were used in PCR. TCRdb keeps only in-frame clones here, not all; method: immunoSEQ multiplex PCR. The table lists approximately 140,000 clones, approximately 80% of them singletons. The sequenced material came from PBMCs. These receptors were taken from a woman in her forties or fifties in good health and CMV-seropositive.

The CDR3 sequence is CASRTGTGGTGELFF. The CDR3 bases are TGTGCCAGCAGGACCGGGACAGGGGGCACCGGGGAGCTGTTTTTT. V gene TRBV7-3 combines with J gene TRBJ2-2, with TRBD1 matching 11 bases. The CDR3 is 15 residues long. The germline V gene has CDR1 SGHTA and CDR2 FQGTGA. J gave up 4 bases and V 6 bases, and 4 bases lay outside the gene matches.

The rearrangement joins TRBV5-1 to TRBJ2-7, with 9 nucleotides matching TRBD2. CDR1 is SGHRS and CDR2 is YFSETQ in the germline V gene. The V segment lost 5 bases and the J segment 1 base; nucleotides outside the gene matches: 7. This CDR3 has 15 residues. The CDR3 DNA follows: TGCGCCAGCAGAAATAGCGGGGGTCAATCCTACGAGCAGTACTTC. Translation: CASRNSGGQSYEQYF. Drawing the rest from reference TRBV5-1 and TRBJ2-7, the complete variable domain is KAGVTQTPRYLIKTRGQQVTLSCSPISGHRSVSWYQQTPGQGLQFLFEYFSETQRNKGNFPGRFSGRQFSNSRSEMNVSTLELGDSALYLCASRNSGGQSYEQYFGPGTRLTVT.

The gene calls are TRBV29-1 and TRBJ1-5; 8 bases are shared with TRBD1. The CDR3 consists of 15 residues. With 4 bases clipped from V and 5 bases from J, the junction kept 10 bases outside the gene matches. Germline V gene sequence: CDR1 SQVTM, CDR2 ANQGSEA. This CDR3 is CSVGTVDRGDQPQHF. In DNA form, the CDR3 reads TGCAGCGTTGGTACCGTCGACAGGGGAGATCAGCCCCAGCATTTT.

The chain uses TRBV5-4 and TRBJ1-1, with 7 nucleotides matching TRBD1. The germline gives CDR1 SGHNT, CDR2 YYREEE (reference sequence). The CDR3 is 15 residues long. The junction had 6 bases not matched to a gene; V was cut back by 0 bases and J by 4 bases. This CDR3 is CASSLVGAGGTEAFF. The CDR3 bases are TGTGCCAGCAGCTTGGTCGGGGCAGGGGGCACTGAAGCTTTCTTT.

The chain joins TRBV28 to TRBJ2-7; D call uncertain. V lost 5 bases to trimming and J lost 1 base, with 12 bases between them. CDR1 and CDR2 from the germline V gene are MDHEN and SYDVKM. CDR3 length: 14 residues. The CDR3 DNA follows: TGTGCCAGCAGTGGCGCGGCCACATCCTACGAGCAGTACTTC. This codes for CASSGAATSYEQYF.

This clone was seen a single time. The chain's CDR3 is CASSLETGGRQPQHF. The CDR3, as DNA: TGTGCCAGCAGCTTAGAGACAGGGGGTAGGCAGCCCCAGCATTTT. The genes are TRBV7-2 and TRBJ1-5, with 9 bases aligning to TRBD1. The germline V gene has CDR1 SGHTA and CDR2 FQGNSA. V shed 1 base, J shed 7 bases, and the junction held 5 bases outside the gene matches. This CDR3 region has 15 residues.

The chain is built from TRBV5-1 and TRBJ2-5; the D gene is possibly TRBD2 (5 bases). The CDR3 has 15 amino acids. V was cut by 1 base and J by 5 bases, with 15 bases left in between. CDR1 SGHRS and CDR2 YFSETQ come from the germline V gene. Here the CDR3 reads CASSLSSSGGETQYF. For the CDR3, the DNA is TGCGCCAGCAGCTTGTCATCGAGTGGAGGTGAGACCCAGTACTTC.

This chain joins TRBV7-9 and TRBJ2-3; 7 bases align to TRBD2. Germline lookup yields CDR1 SEHNR and CDR2 FQNEAQ (reference sequence). The CDR3 is made up of 18 amino acids. The junction had 17 bases not matched to a gene; V was cut back by 5 bases and J by 3 bases. For the CDR3, the DNA is TGTGCCAGCAGCGGGTGGGTAGCGGGCCCAGGACCGACAGATACGCAGTATTTT. This encodes CASSGWVAGPGPTDTQYF.

The genes are TRBV4-1 and TRBJ1-3, with D unresolved. CDR3 size: 19 residues. The V end lost 4 bases, the J end lost 1 base, and 23 bases lay between the germline ends. CDR1 is MGHRA, CDR2 YSYEKL, per germline. Here the CDR3 DNA reads TGCGCCAGCAGCCGGATACCCAACCCTAGGCAGCCGTCTGGAAACACCATATATTTT. It codes for CASSRIPNPRQPSGNTIYF.

V and J are TRBV7-3 and TRBJ2-2, with D tentatively TRBD2 (6 bases). The CDR3 loop spans 14 amino acids. The V and J ends lost 6 bases and 8 bases respectively, with 16 bases between them. Germline CDR1 is SGHTA and CDR2 is FQGTGA. The CDR3 is CASRETSESGELFF. The CDR3 region has the DNA TGTGCCAGCAGGGAGACTAGTGAGTCGGGGGAGCTGTTTTTT. The full variable domain, with the rest looked up from reference TRBV7-3 and TRBJ2-2, is GAGVSQTPSNKVTEKGKYVELRCDPISGHTALYWYRQSLGQGPEFLIYFQGTGAADDSGLPNDRFFAVRPEGSVSTLKIQRTERGDSAVYLCASRETSESGELFFGEGSRLTVL.

V and J are TRBV5-1 and TRBJ1-1; 7 bases map to TRBD1. V gave up 5 bases and J gave up 0 bases; unmatched junction bases: 4. CDR1 and CDR2 (germline): SGHRS, YFSETQ. The CDR3 has 14 residues. The CDR3 here is CASRNQGVNTEAFF. The CDR3 nucleotides read TGCGCCAGCAGAAACCAGGGGGTGAACACTGAAGCTTTCTTT.

This sequence joins TRBV10-3 and TRBJ2-2; D gene ambiguous. Germline values: CDR1 ENHRY, CDR2 SYGVKD. The CDR3 runs to 17 residues. V was trimmed by 0 bases and J by 1 base, leaving 12 bases between them. The CDR3 protein is CAISESFGQENTGELFF. CDR3 DNA: TGTGCCATCAGTGAGTCTTTTGGCCAGGAGAACACCGGGGAGCTGTTTTTT.

The V and J genes are TRBV5-5 and TRBJ2-7, with TRBD2 as a possible D gene (6 bases). CDR3 length equals 16 residues. Germline CDR1 reads SGHKS; CDR2 reads YYEKEE (reference sequence). Trimming shortened V by 0 bases and J by 1 base, and 14 bases separated the two germline ends. The CDR3 region is CASSLGRSGVSYEQYF. The CDR3 region has the DNA TGTGCCAGCAGCTTGGGGAGGTCGGGGGTTTCCTACGAGCAGTACTTC.

The chain joins TRBV6-5 to TRBJ2-2, with D tentatively TRBD1 (6 bases). From germline, CDR1 is MNHEY and CDR2 SVGAGI. Trimming pared 0 bases from V and 2 bases from J, leaving 10 bases between. The CDR3 contains 16 residues. The CDR3 DNA reads TGTGCCAGCAGTTACTCTGCAGGGACAAACACCGGGGAGCTGTTTTTT. Translating it yields CASSYSAGTNTGELFF.

The genes are TRBV27 and TRBJ1-1, with D perhaps matching TRBD1 (5 bases). This CDR3 region has 14 residues. The V gene's germline CDR1 is MNHEY and CDR2 SMNVEV (reference sequence). V dropped 1 base and J dropped 4 bases, with 10 bases sitting between them. CDR3 nucleotide sequence: TGTGCCAGCAGTTTATTTGCAGGGCCCACTGAAGCTTTCTTT. This gives the protein CASSLFAGPTEAFF.

This clone showed up just once. The CDR3 protein is CASSTIDRGDNEQFF. As DNA, the CDR3 is TGTGCCAGCAGTACAATAGACAGGGGAGACAATGAGCAGTTCTTC. This chain uses TRBV27 with TRBJ2-1; 8 bases align to TRBD1. This CDR3 region has 15 residues. Trimming at V came to 5 bases and at J to 5 bases, leaving 8 bases not matched to a gene. Per the germline V gene, CDR1 is MNHEY and CDR2 is SMNVEV (reference sequence).

The chain combines TRBV19 with TRBJ1-5; possibly TRBD1 for D (6 bases). The germline V gene encodes CDR1 LNHDA and CDR2 SQIVND (reference sequence). Trimming pared 5 bases from V and 7 bases from J, leaving 18 bases between. The CDR3 runs to 15 residues. CDR3 sequence (DNA): TGTGCCAGTAGTGTTACAGGGTATGAAGGACAGCCCCAGCATTTT. Its protein product is CASSVTGYEGQPQHF.

There are a few counts of this clone. The CDR3 sequence is CASSQLTGYNEQFF. For the CDR3, the DNA is TGTGCCAGCAGTCAACTCACAGGGTACAATGAGCAGTTCTTC. The chain has TRBV6-6 and TRBJ2-1; D is possibly TRBD1 (6 bases). CDR1 is MNHNY and CDR2 is SVGAGI in the germline V gene (reference sequence). Trimming removed 5 bases at V and 4 bases at J, with 12 bases between. This CDR3 has 14 amino acids.

This clone was seen only a few times. The chain recombines TRBV6-1 with TRBJ2-2, with TRBD1 matching 7 bases. The junction had 11 bases not matched to a gene; V was cut back by 3 bases and J by 7 bases. The CDR3 spans 16 residues. The germline V gene encodes CDR1 MNHNS and CDR2 SASEGT. Written as DNA, the CDR3 is TGTGCCAGCAGTGATCTGACAGGGCGCGGTAGCGGGGAGCTGTTTTTT. This translates into CASSDLTGRGSGELFF.

This chain links TRBV30 with TRBJ1-2; 9 nucleotides agree with TRBD1. J gave up 7 bases and V 4 bases, and 7 bases lay outside the gene matches. The CDR3 consists of 13 residues. Germline CDR1 is GTSNPN and CDR2 is SVGIG (reference sequence). CDR3 DNA sequence: TGTGCCTGGAAAATGGACAGGGGTGGTGGCTACACCTTC. This sequence encodes CAWKMDRGGGYTF. Complete variable domain (other parts from reference TRBV30 and TRBJ1-2): SQTIHQWPATLVQPVGSPLSLECTVEGTSNPNLYWYRQAAGRGLQLLFYSVGIGQISSEVPQNLSASRPQDRQFILSSKKLLLSDSGFYLCAWKMDRGGGYTFGSGTRLTVV.

The rearrangement joins TRBV7-9 to TRBJ1-1; D call uncertain. CDR1 is SEHNR and CDR2 is FQNEAQ in the germline V gene (reference sequence). The CDR3 runs 13 residues. With 5 bases removed from V and 0 bases from J, the gap between germline ends came to 7 bases. CDR3 sequence: CASSARLNTEAFF. The CDR3 DNA sequence: TGTGCCAGCAGCGCCCGGTTGAACACTGAAGCTTTCTTT.

The chain links TRBV7-3 to TRBJ2-3; TRBD2 aligns across 7 bases. CDR1 is SGHTA and CDR2 is FQGTGA in the germline V gene. The CDR3 runs to 12 residues. Trimming cost V 5 bases and J 7 bases; bases outside gene matches: 3. CDR3 loop: CASSPGGYTQYF. The CDR3 region has the DNA TGTGCCAGCAGCCCCGGGGGGTATACGCAGTATTTT.